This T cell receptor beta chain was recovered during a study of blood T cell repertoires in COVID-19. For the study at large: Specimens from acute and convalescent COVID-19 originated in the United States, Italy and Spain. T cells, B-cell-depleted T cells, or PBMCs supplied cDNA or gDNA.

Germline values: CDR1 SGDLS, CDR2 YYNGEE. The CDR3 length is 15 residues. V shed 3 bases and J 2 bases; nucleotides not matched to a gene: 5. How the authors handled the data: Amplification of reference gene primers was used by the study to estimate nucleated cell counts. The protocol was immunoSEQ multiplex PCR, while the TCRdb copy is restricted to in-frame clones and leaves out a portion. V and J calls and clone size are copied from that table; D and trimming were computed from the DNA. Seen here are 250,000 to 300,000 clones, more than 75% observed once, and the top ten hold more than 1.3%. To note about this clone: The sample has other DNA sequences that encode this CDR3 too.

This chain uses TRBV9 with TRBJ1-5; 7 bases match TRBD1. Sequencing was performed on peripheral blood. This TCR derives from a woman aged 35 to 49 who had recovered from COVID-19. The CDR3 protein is CASSAQGFGNQPQHF. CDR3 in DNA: TGTGCCAGCAGCGCACAGGGGTTCGGCAATCAGCCCCAGCATTTT.